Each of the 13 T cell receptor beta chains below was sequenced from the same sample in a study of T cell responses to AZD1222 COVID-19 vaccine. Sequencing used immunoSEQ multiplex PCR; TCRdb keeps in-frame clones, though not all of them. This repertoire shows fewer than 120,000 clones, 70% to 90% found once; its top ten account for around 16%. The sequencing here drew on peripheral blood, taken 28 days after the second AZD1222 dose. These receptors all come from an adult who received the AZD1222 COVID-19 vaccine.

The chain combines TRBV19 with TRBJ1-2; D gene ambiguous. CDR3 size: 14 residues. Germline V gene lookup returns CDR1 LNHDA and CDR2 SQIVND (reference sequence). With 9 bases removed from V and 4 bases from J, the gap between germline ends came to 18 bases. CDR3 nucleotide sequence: TGTGCCAGCACCCCTAATGCAGCCTCCTATGGCTACACCTTC. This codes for CASTPNAASYGYTF. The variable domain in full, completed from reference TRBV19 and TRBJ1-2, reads DGGITQSPKYLFRKEGQNVTLSCEQNLNHDAMYWYRQDPGQGLRLIYYSQIVNDFQKGDIAEGYSVSREKKESFPLTVTSAQKNPTAFYLCASTPNAASYGYTFGSGTRLTVV.

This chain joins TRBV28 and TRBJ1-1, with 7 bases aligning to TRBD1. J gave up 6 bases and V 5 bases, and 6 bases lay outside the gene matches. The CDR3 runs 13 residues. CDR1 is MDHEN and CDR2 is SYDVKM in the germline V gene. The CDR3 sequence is CASSTIDRAEAFF. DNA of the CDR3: TGTGCCAGCAGTACCATAGACAGGGCTGAAGCTTTCTTT.

CDR3 sequence reads: CSVWARELNTEAFF. CDR3 DNA: TGCAGCGTGTGGGCCCGGGAGCTTAACACTGAAGCTTTCTTT. This chain joins TRBV29-1 and TRBJ1-1; D gene uncertain. The V gene's germline CDR1 is SQVTM and CDR2 ANQGSEA. The germline V and J ends were trimmed by 6 bases and 2 bases, with 16 bases remaining between them. The CDR3 has 14 amino acids. Drawing the rest from reference TRBV29-1 and TRBJ1-1, the complete variable domain is SAVISQKPSRDICQRGTSLTIQCQVDSQVTMMFWYRQQPGQSLTLIATANQGSEATYESGFVIDKFPISRPNLTFSTLTVSNMSPEDSSIYLCSVWARELNTEAFFGQGTRLTVV.

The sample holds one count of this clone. The chain's CDR3 is CASSPHTDTQYF. CDR3 DNA sequence: TGTGCCAGCAGCCCTCACACAGATACGCAGTATTTT. The rearrangement links TRBV7-8 to TRBJ2-3; D is unclear. This CDR3 has 12 residues. From germline, CDR1 is SGHVS and CDR2 FQNEAQ. The V and J ends lost 5 bases and 2 bases respectively, with 5 bases between them. The full variable domain, rest sourced from reference TRBV7-8 and TRBJ2-3, is GAGVSQSPRYKVAKRGQDVALRCDPISGHVSLFWYQQALGQGPEFLTYFQNEAQLDKSGLPSDRFFAERPEGSVSTLKIQRTQQEDSAVYLCASSPHTDTQYFGPGTRLTVL.

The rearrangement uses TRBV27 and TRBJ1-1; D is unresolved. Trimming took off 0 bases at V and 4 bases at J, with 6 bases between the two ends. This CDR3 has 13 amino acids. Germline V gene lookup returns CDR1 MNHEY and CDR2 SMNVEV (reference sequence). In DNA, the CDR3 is TGTGCCAGCAGTTTATCGTGGGGCACTGAAGCTTTCTTT. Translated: CASSLSWGTEAFF.

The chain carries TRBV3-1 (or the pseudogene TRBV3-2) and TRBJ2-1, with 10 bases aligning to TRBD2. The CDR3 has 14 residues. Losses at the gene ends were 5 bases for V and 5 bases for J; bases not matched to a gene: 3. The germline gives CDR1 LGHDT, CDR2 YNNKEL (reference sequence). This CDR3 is CASSNLAGDNEQFF. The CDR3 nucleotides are TGTGCCAGCAGCAACCTAGCGGGAGACAATGAGCAGTTCTTC.

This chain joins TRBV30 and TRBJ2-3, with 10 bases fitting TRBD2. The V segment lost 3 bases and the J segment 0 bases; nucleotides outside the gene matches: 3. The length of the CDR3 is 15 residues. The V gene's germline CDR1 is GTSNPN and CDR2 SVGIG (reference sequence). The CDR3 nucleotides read TGTGCCTGGAGGGGGACTAGCGATAGCACAGATACGCAGTATTTT. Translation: CAWRGTSDSTDTQYF.

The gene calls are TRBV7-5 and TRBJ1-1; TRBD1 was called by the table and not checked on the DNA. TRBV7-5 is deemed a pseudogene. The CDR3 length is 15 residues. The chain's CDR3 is CVRSSSRGVYTEAFF. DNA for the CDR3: TGTGTCAGAAGCTCATCCAGGGGGGTGTACACTGAAGCTTTCTTT.

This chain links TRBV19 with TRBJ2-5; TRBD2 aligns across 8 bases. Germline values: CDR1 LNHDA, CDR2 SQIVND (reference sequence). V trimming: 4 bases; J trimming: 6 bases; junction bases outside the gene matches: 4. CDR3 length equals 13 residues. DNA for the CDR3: TGTGCCAGTAGTACCCAGCGGGGGCAGACCCAGTACTTC. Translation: CASSTQRGQTQYF. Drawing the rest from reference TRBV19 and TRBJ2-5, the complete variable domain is DGGITQSPKYLFRKEGQNVTLSCEQNLNHDAMYWYRQDPGQGLRLIYYSQIVNDFQKGDIAEGYSVSREKKESFPLTVTSAQKNPTAFYLCASSTQRGQTQYFGPGTRLLVL.

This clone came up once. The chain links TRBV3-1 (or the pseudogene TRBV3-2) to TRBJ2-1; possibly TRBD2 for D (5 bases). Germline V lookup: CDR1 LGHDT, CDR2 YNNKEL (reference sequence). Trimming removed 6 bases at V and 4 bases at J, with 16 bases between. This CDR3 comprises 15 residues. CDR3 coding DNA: TGTGCCAGCAGTCCCACCGACTACGGGTACAATGAGCAGTTCTTC. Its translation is CASSPTDYGYNEQFF.

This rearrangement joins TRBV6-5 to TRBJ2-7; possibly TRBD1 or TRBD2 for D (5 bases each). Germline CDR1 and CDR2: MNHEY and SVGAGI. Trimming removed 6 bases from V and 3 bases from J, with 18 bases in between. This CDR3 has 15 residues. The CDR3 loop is CASSAPGLGGYEQYF. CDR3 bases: TGTGCCAGCAGCGCGCCGGGTCTTGGGGGCTACGAGCAGTACTTC.

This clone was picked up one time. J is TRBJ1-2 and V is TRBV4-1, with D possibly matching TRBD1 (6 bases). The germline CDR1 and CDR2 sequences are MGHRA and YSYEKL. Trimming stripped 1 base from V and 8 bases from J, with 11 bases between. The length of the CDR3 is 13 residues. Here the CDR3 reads CASSQGGARGYTF. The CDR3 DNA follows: TGCGCCAGCAGCCAAGGGGGGGCGCGAGGCTACACCTTC.

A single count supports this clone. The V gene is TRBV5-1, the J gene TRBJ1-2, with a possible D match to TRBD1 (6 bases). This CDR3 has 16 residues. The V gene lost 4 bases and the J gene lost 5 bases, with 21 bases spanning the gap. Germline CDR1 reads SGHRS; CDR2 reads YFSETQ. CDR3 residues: CASSQYVPGHRYGYTF. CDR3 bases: TGCGCCAGCAGCCAATATGTCCCGGGACATCGTTATGGCTACACCTTC.